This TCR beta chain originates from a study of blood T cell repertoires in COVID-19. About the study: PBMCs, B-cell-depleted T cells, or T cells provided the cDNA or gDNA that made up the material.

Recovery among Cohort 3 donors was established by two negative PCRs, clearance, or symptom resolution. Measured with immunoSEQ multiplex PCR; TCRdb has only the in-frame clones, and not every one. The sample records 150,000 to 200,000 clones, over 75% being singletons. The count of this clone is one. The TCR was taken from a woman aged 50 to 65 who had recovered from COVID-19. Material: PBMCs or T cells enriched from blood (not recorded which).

As DNA, the CDR3 is TGTGCCAGCAGCCCTAGGGACACCTCCGGGGCTGAAGCTTTCTTT. Translation gives CASSPRDTSGAEAFF. V is TRBV27 and J is TRBJ1-1, with D maybe TRBD1 (6 bases). The length of the CDR3 is 15 residues. CDR1 is MNHEY, CDR2 SMNVEV, per germline (reference sequence). V lost 6 bases, J lost 6 bases, and 20 bases lay in between.